Shown below are 27 T cell receptor beta chains from a single sample sequenced in a study of T cells in Graves' hyperthyroidism and ophthalmopathy. Amplified TCR beta CDR3 regions came from RNA transcripts. Primed by the HTBI set, a first-round RT-PCR was run on the TCR CDR3. One entry per CDR3 protein, called by TCRdb with MiXCR from the multiplex PCR reads. In the table there are roughly 300,000 distinct CDR3 sequences, roughly 13% of which are singletons. Sample: blood. Receptor source: a woman aged 30 to 39 with Graves' hyperthyroidism.

The gene calls are TRBV7-9 and TRBJ2-1, with 13 bases aligning to TRBD2. J was trimmed by 6 bases and V by 7 bases; bases with no gene match: 3. The V gene's germline CDR1 is SEHNR and CDR2 FQNEAQ (reference sequence). The CDR3 contains 14 residues. The CDR3 DNA is TGTGCCAGCACACTAGCGGGAGGGATCAATGAGCAGTTCTTC. Its translation: CASTLAGGINEQFF.

The chain carries TRBV5-1 and TRBJ2-3, with TRBD1 matching over 10 bases. The CDR3 contains 16 residues. V was pared by 0 bases and J by 2 bases, with 3 bases of the junction left unmatched. Germline loops: CDR1 SGHRS, CDR2 YFSETQ. The CDR3 is CASSLVGTGATDTQYF. CDR3 nucleotides: TGCGCCAGCAGCTTGGTGGGGACAGGGGCCACAGATACGCAGTATTTT. Complete variable domain (other parts from reference TRBV5-1 and TRBJ2-3): KAGVTQTPRYLIKTRGQQVTLSCSPISGHRSVSWYQQTPGQGLQFLFEYFSETQRNKGNFPGRFSGRQFSNSRSEMNVSTLELGDSALYLCASSLVGTGATDTQYFGPGTRLTVL.

This chain links TRBV9 with TRBJ2-3, with a weak D call TRBD2 (7 bases). V was trimmed by 0 bases and J by 4 bases, leaving 12 bases between them. The CDR3 runs to 15 residues. Germline CDR1 reads SGDLS; CDR2 reads YYNGEE. CDR3 nucleotide sequence: TGTGCCAGCAGCGTAGCGGCGGGGGCAGCAGATACGCAGTATTTT. Protein sequence: CASSVAAGAADTQYF.

This clonotype showed up many times. The rearrangement uses TRBV29-1 and TRBJ2-7; 8 bases match TRBD2. Germline values: CDR1 SQVTM, CDR2 ANQGSEA. With 7 bases clipped from V and 4 bases from J, the junction kept 15 bases outside the gene matches. The CDR3 extends over 15 amino acids. The DNA for the CDR3 is TGCAGCGCCTCACCGGGGGGGGGTGGTATGTACGAGCAGTACTTC. Amino acid sequence: CSASPGGGGMYEQYF.

This clonotype has a handful of counts. The V gene is TRBV5-1, the J gene TRBJ1-2; D might be TRBD1 (5 bases). The ends were cut back, 2 bases at V and 6 bases at J, with 11 bases in the middle. Germline V gene data show CDR1 as SGHRS and CDR2 as YFSETQ. This CDR3 spans 13 amino acids. CDR3 sequence (DNA): TGCGCCAGCAGCTTTGAAGGGGTTGATGGCTACACCTTC. It is translated as CASSFEGVDGYTF.

This clonotype was found a few times. The chain joins TRBV6-2 or TRBV6-3 to TRBJ2-2; 9 nucleotides align to TRBD1. V dropped 0 bases and J dropped 4; count of bases not matched to a gene: 12. The CDR3 loop spans 19 amino acids. The germline gives CDR1 MNHEY, CDR2 SVGEGT. The CDR3: CASSYSGTGIGRGTGELFF. CDR3 nucleotides: TGTGCCAGCAGTTACTCGGGGACAGGGATTGGCCGAGGCACCGGGGAGCTGTTTTTT.

The V and J genes are TRBV20-1 and TRBJ2-3, with D perhaps TRBD1 or TRBD2 (6 bases each). The length of the CDR3 is 14 residues. V was shortened by 5 bases and J by 5 bases, with 17 bases between the two germline ends. Germline V lookup: CDR1 DFQATT, CDR2 SNEGSKA (reference sequence). CDR3 amino acids: CSARSGGRGDTQYF. In nucleotides, the CDR3 is TGCAGTGCTCGGTCCGGGGGCCGGGGAGATACGCAGTATTTT.

A few counts support this clonotype. This chain uses TRBV20-1 with TRBJ2-1; no definite D call. This CDR3 contains 16 residues. The ends were cut back, 1 base at V and 0 bases at J, with 13 bases in the middle. CDR1 DFQATT and CDR2 SNEGSKA come from the germline V gene (reference sequence). CDR3 residues: CSARGSDLSSYNEQFF. The CDR3 nucleotides read TGCAGTGCTAGAGGAAGTGACCTAAGCTCCTACAATGAGCAGTTCTTC.

There are many counts of this clonotype. This chain uses TRBV30 with TRBJ1-5; D remains unclear. CDR1 is GTSNPN and CDR2 is SVGIG in the germline V gene (reference sequence). This CDR3 has 13 residues. Trimming removed 1 base at V and 5 bases at J, with 9 bases between. The CDR3 DNA reads TGTGCCTGGAGTGAAGGAAGGGATCAGCCCCAGCATTTT. Translating it yields CAWSEGRDQPQHF.

This clonotype has at least ten counts. V gene TRBV28 combines with J gene TRBJ1-6, with TRBD1 matching 11 bases. The J segment lost 10 bases and the V segment lost 7 bases, leaving 6 bases of the junction unmatched. This CDR3 comprises 14 residues. The germline CDR1 and CDR2 sequences are MDHEN and SYDVKM. The CDR3 here is CASKEDRGRSPLHF. The CDR3 nucleotides are TGTGCCAGCAAGGAGGACAGGGGGCGATCACCCCTCCACTTT. The whole variable domain, filled in from reference TRBV28 and TRBJ1-6, reads DVKVTQSSRYLVKRTGEKVFLECVQDMDHENMFWYRQDPGLGLRLIYFSYDVKMKEKGDIPEGYSVSREKKERFSLILESASTNQTSMYLCASKEDRGRSPLHFGNGTRLTVT.

The rearrangement uses TRBV9 and TRBJ2-7; D may match TRBD1 or TRBD2 (5 bases each). CDR3 length: 14 residues. From germline, CDR1 is SGDLS and CDR2 YYNGEE. Between the trimmed V and J ends, which lost 2 bases and 9 bases, there was a span of 18 bases. CDR3 DNA: TGTGCCAGCAGCGTTGATTGGGACCCAAAGGGGCAGTACTTC. It yields the protein CASSVDWDPKGQYF.

Only a few counts were recorded for this clonotype. The gene calls are TRBV10-2 and TRBJ1-1; a weak D match, TRBD1 (6 bases). The CDR3 contains 15 residues. V dropped 5 bases and J dropped 1 base, with 14 bases sitting between them. Germline V gene lookup returns CDR1 WSHSY and CDR2 SAAADI. The CDR3 here is CASSNQGSGNTEAFF. CDR3 nucleotides: TGCGCCAGCAGTAACCAGGGGTCGGGGAACACTGAAGCTTTCTTT.

There are many counts of this clonotype. This sequence joins TRBV6-1 and TRBJ1-1; no clear D. Germline V CDR1 and CDR2: MNHNS, SASEGT. The CDR3 length is 14 residues. Trimming removed 5 bases at V and 0 bases at J, with 10 bases between. The CDR3 spells CASSFGYVNTEAFF. In DNA, the CDR3 is TGTGCCAGCAGTTTCGGCTACGTGAACACTGAAGCTTTCTTT.

This clonotype has a count of ten or more. The rearrangement uses TRBV11-2 and TRBJ2-3; TRBD1 or TRBD2 may be the D gene (5 bases each). The CDR3 has 15 residues. The germline V and J ends were trimmed by 5 bases and 9 bases, with 21 bases remaining between them. CDR1 is SGHAT and CDR2 is FQNNGV in the germline V gene. As DNA, the CDR3 is TGTGCCAGCAGCCAACCTACTCTCCGGGACCCGACGCAGTATTTT. It translates to CASSQPTLRDPTQYF.

Many counts were recorded for this clonotype. The rearrangement links TRBV28 to TRBJ2-1, with D possibly matching TRBD1 (6 bases). The V gene's germline CDR1 is MDHEN and CDR2 SYDVKM. Trimming took 5 bases from V and 0 from J, leaving 17 bases between them. This CDR3 is 17 amino acids long. CDR3 nucleotide sequence: TGTGCCAGCAGTCACCGTTGGGGGCATAGCTCCTACAATGAGCAGTTCTTC. It translates to CASSHRWGHSSYNEQFF.

This clonotype was seen many times. The V gene is TRBV29-1, the J gene TRBJ2-2; 8 bases map to TRBD1. Germline CDR1 and CDR2: SQVTM and ANQGSEA. This CDR3 has 14 amino acids. The V segment lost 5 bases and the J segment 4 bases; nucleotides outside the gene matches: 6. The CDR3 nucleotides are TGCAGCGTTACGGGACAGGTCTCCACCGGGGAGCTGTTTTTT. Protein sequence: CSVTGQVSTGELFF.

The chain combines TRBV7-8 with TRBJ2-4, with 7 bases lining up with TRBD1. Germline CDR1 is SGHVS and CDR2 is FQNEAQ. J gave up 5 bases and V 5 bases, and 9 bases lay outside the gene matches. This CDR3 has 15 residues. CDR3 in DNA: TGTGCCAGCAGCCTACGCGCCGGGACAGAAAACATTCAGTACTTC. Translation gives CASSLRAGTENIQYF.

This clonotype was recorded many times. The chain links TRBV10-2 to TRBJ2-5; D ambiguous. The CDR3 sequence is 18 residues long. The ends were cut back, 0 bases at V and 5 bases at J, with 22 bases in the middle. Germline lookup yields CDR1 WSHSY and CDR2 SAAADI. The DNA for the CDR3 is TGCGCCAGCAGTGAGTCCGAGGTCATAGGTTTGATAGGGGAGACCCAGTACTTC. Its translation: CASSESEVIGLIGETQYF.

This clonotype came up many times. The chain has TRBV2 and TRBJ2-1, with 10 bases aligning to TRBD2. From germline, CDR1 is SNHLY and CDR2 FYNNEI. V lost 6 bases, J lost 9 bases, and 11 bases stayed unmatched. This CDR3 is built from 15 residues. CDR3 coding DNA: TGTGCCAGCAGGGCCTCGAGCGGGAGGGCGGGTGAGCAGTTCTTC. Protein product: CASRASSGRAGEQFF. Full variable domain (remainder filled in from reference TRBV2 and TRBJ2-1): EPEVTQTPSHQVTQMGQEVILRCVPISNHLYFYWYRQILGQKVEFLVSFYNNEISEKSEIFDDQFSVERPDGSNFTLKIRSTKLEDSAMYFCASRASSGRAGEQFFGPGTRLTVL.

Only a few counts were recorded for this clonotype. This sequence joins TRBV4-3 and TRBJ1-1; no firm D call. V was clipped by 4 bases and J by 2 bases, with 14 bases between them. The CDR3 length is 15 residues. The germline CDR1 and CDR2 sequences are LGHNA and YSLEER. CDR3 residues: CASSLSRLGNTEAFF. CDR3 nucleotides: TGCGCCAGCAGCCTCAGTCGGCTGGGAAACACTGAAGCTTTCTTT.

Many counts were recorded for this clonotype. The CDR3 sequence is CASSLEGNPGGHEQYF. The CDR3 DNA reads as TGTGCCAGCAGTTTAGAGGGAAACCCGGGAGGCCACGAGCAGTACTTC. This chain links TRBV12-3 or TRBV12-4 with TRBJ2-7; 7 bases line up with TRBD2. Trimming cost V 1 base and J 5 bases; bases outside gene matches: 11. CDR3 length: 16 amino acids.

This clonotype has more than one count but fewer than ten. V is TRBV20-1 and J is TRBJ2-3, with D possibly TRBD1 on 5 matching bases. Germline values: CDR1 DFQATT, CDR2 SNEGSKA (reference sequence). The CDR3 consists of 13 residues. The V end was cut by 6 bases, the J end by 5 bases, with 15 bases between. The CDR3, as DNA: TGCAGTGCGCAACAGGTGGGGCTAGATACGCAGTATTTT. Protein: CSAQQVGLDTQYF.

This clonotype occurred many times. CDR3 protein: CASSPGGQGYEQYF. CDR3 coding DNA: TGTGCCAGCAGCCCCGGTGGACAGGGCTACGAGCAGTACTTC. This chain links TRBV7-3 with TRBJ2-7, with TRBD1 matching over 8 bases. CDR1 SGHTA and CDR2 FQGTGA come from the germline V gene. Trimming removed 5 bases from V and 3 bases from J; junction bases left unmatched: 6. There are 14 residues in the CDR3.

The CDR3 sequence is CSVREAYEQYF. DNA for the CDR3: TGCAGCGTCCGGGAAGCCTACGAGCAGTACTTC. The chain uses TRBV29-1 and TRBJ2-7; D is possibly TRBD2 (5 bases). This CDR3 spans 11 amino acids. CDR1 SQVTM and CDR2 ANQGSEA come from the germline V gene. V lost 6 bases to trimming and J lost 2 bases, with 8 bases between them.

This clonotype was observed at least ten times. V gene TRBV10-3 combines with J gene TRBJ2-7; the match to TRBD1 covers 7 bases. There are 13 residues in the CDR3. V lost 6 bases and J lost 7; bases outside the gene matches: 9. Germline CDR1 and CDR2: ENHRY and SYGVKD. The CDR3 sequence: CAIRLTGTGEQYF. The CDR3 DNA sequence: TGTGCCATCAGGCTGACAGGGACGGGGGAGCAGTACTTC.

The chain couples TRBV13 to TRBJ2-4; D is perhaps TRBD2 (6 bases). Germline loops: CDR1 PRHDT, CDR2 FYEKMQ (reference sequence). This CDR3 is built from 19 residues. Trimming removed 4 bases from V and 0 bases from J, with 22 bases in between. The CDR3 nucleotides are TGTGCCAGCAGCTCGACTCTGACAGAGAAGGGACTAGCCAAAAACATTCAGTACTTC. Residues: CASSSTLTEKGLAKNIQYF.

This chain connects TRBV4-2 to TRBJ2-2; 8 bases line up with TRBD1. This CDR3 region has 18 residues. Germline V lookup: CDR1 LGHNA, CDR2 YNFKEQ. The junction had 10 bases not matched to a gene; V was cut back by 0 bases and J by 4 bases. The CDR3 reads CASSQETSRGQGTGELFF. In nucleotides, the CDR3 is TGTGCCAGCAGCCAAGAAACGAGCAGGGGGCAAGGCACCGGGGAGCTGTTTTTT.